This T cell receptor beta chain comes out of a study of cytomegalovirus exposure and HLA in healthy donors. This clone was counted a few times. Its antigen remains unknown. Overall study findings and caveats: 87-base-pair reads could not separate some V segments, including TRBV6-2 and TRBV6-3. The study recorded 150 to 200 TCR beta chains that were cytomegalovirus-associated.

V gave up 2 bases and J gave up 7 bases; unmatched junction bases: 5. Germline values: CDR1 SGHRS, CDR2 YFSETQ. This CDR3 spans 14 amino acids. PCR amplification relied on 60 Vbeta primers (plus 13 Jbeta primers). The protocol was immunoSEQ multiplex PCR, while the TCRdb copy is restricted to in-frame clones and leaves out a portion. This sample has over 100,000 clones; 70% occur once, and the top ten carry just over 8.5%. This chain connects TRBV5-1 to TRBJ1-2, with TRBD1 matching 10 bases. Sequencing input: PBMCs. This clonotype was sampled from a man aged 25-40 years in good health and CMV-seropositive. Written as DNA, the CDR3 is TGCGCCAGCAGCTTCGAGACAGGGGGCGGTGGCTACACCTTC. Its translation: CASSFETGGGGYTF.